This passage covers 19 T cell receptor beta chains from one sample sequenced in a study of T cells in Graves' hyperthyroidism and ophthalmopathy. RNA transcripts provided the source from which TCR beta CDR3 regions were amplified. First-round RT-PCR with HTBI primers amplified the TCR CDR3 region. MiXCR, run by TCRdb on the multiplex PCR reads, gives a single entry per CDR3 protein. The top ten clones hold 15% to 20% of a sample with 300,000 to 450,000 distinct CDR3 sequences, more than 12% of them seen once. Material: blood. The source is a woman younger than 45 with Graves' ophthalmopathy.

The chain employs TRBV20-1 and TRBJ2-5; D possibly corresponds to TRBD2 (6 bases). V lost 0 bases and J 5 bases, leaving 13 bases between the germline ends. CDR3 length: 14 amino acids. Germline values: CDR1 DFQATT, CDR2 SNEGSKA (reference sequence). CDR3 DNA: TGCAGTGCTAGAGATTACGCGGGGCGGGAGACCCAGTACTTC. Translated: CSARDYAGRETQYF.

The table lists this clonotype with many counts. The genes are TRBV2 and TRBJ2-7; tentatively, D is TRBD1 or TRBD2 (5 bases each). The CDR3 covers 11 residues. From germline, CDR1 is SNHLY and CDR2 FYNNEI. With 10 bases removed from V and 7 bases from J, the gap between germline ends came to 14 bases. DNA for the CDR3: TGTGCCACCACGATAGAGGGGGAGCAGTACTTC. This encodes CATTIEGEQYF.

This clonotype appeared many times. The V and J genes are TRBV7-3 and TRBJ2-7; D is unresolved. Deletions cut 7 bases from V and 6 bases from J, with 7 bases between. The CDR3 consists of 10 residues. The V gene's germline CDR1 is SGHTA and CDR2 FQGTGA. The CDR3 DNA follows: TGTGCCAGCACCCCTTCCGAGCAGTACTTC. It is translated as CASTPSEQYF.

This clonotype was counted many times. CDR3 region: CASSYSFTGHQPQHF. CDR3 in DNA: TGTGCCAGCAGTTACTCGTTCACGGGGCATCAGCCCCAGCATTTT. The chain recombines TRBV6-2 or TRBV6-3 with TRBJ1-5; TRBD1 might be the D (5 bases). CDR1 is MNHEY, CDR2 SVGEGT, per germline. The CDR3 loop spans 15 amino acids. Trimming pared 0 bases from V and 5 bases from J, leaving 11 bases between.

This clonotype was recorded many times. The rearrangement joins TRBV20-1 to TRBJ2-7; D gene uncertain. V dropped 0 bases and J dropped 6 bases, with 24 bases sitting between them. The germline gives CDR1 DFQATT, CDR2 SNEGSKA (reference sequence). This CDR3 has 17 residues. The CDR3 DNA follows: TGCAGTGCTAGAGATCGTGGGCGGCACGCCCGAGCCCCCGAGCAGTACTTC. Translation: CSARDRGRHARAPEQYF.

This clonotype has ten or more counts. V usage is TRBV3-1 and J usage is TRBJ1-2; D ambiguous. The CDR3 is 13 amino acids. The V end lost 3 bases, the J end lost 8 bases, and 13 bases lay between the germline ends. The V gene's germline CDR1 is LGHDT and CDR2 YNNKEL (reference sequence). CDR3 DNA sequence: TGTGCCAGCAGCCACTCCCAACCACGCGGCTACACCTTC. Protein sequence: CASSHSQPRGYTF.

This clonotype was seen at least ten times. The rearrangement joins TRBV27 to TRBJ2-5, with 9 positions matching TRBD2. The CDR3 is made up of 14 amino acids. The J segment lost 5 bases and the V segment lost 6 bases, leaving 7 bases of the junction unmatched. Looked up from germline, CDR1 is MNHEY and CDR2 is SMNVEV (reference sequence). CDR3 nucleotides: TGTGCCAGCAGCCGAACTAGCGGGTGGGAGACCCAGTACTTC. Its protein product is CASSRTSGWETQYF.

This clonotype appeared many times. The chain couples TRBV7-2 to TRBJ1-2; TRBD1 matches 9 bases. The CDR3 loop spans 18 amino acids. Germline lookup yields CDR1 SGHTA and CDR2 FQGNSA. J was trimmed by 7 bases and V by 1 base; bases with no gene match: 16. CDR3 sequence reads: CASSLDPPLQGALLGYTF. Here the CDR3 DNA reads TGTGCCAGCAGCTTAGATCCCCCCTTACAGGGGGCGCTTCTTGGCTACACCTTC.

In its sample, this clonotype was seen many times. For the CDR3, the DNA is TGTGCCATCAGGAGGGACGATACGCAGTATTTT. Its translation: CAIRRDDTQYF. This chain connects TRBV10-3 to TRBJ2-3; D tentatively reads TRBD1 or TRBD2 (5 bases each). This CDR3 region has 11 residues. Germline V CDR1 and CDR2: ENHRY, SYGVKD. V lost 6 bases and J 6 bases, leaving 7 bases between the germline ends.

This clonotype has at least ten counts. V gene TRBV10-1 combines with J gene TRBJ2-1, with D perhaps matching TRBD2 (6 bases). The CDR3 length is 13 residues. Germline assignment: CDR1 WNHNN and CDR2 SYGVQD (reference sequence). V lost 2 bases and J 9 bases, leaving 11 bases between the germline ends. The DNA for the CDR3 is TGCGCCAGCAGTGAGAGTCTCGGGGGTGAGCAGTTCTTC. Protein product: CASSESLGGEQFF.

The table lists this clonotype with many counts. The CDR3 loop reads CASSLGPGQSTGNTIYF. The CDR3 bases are TGTGCCAGCTCACTTGGACCGGGACAAAGTACTGGAAACACCATATATTTT. The rearrangement links TRBV18 to TRBJ1-3; tentatively, D is TRBD1 (6 bases). The CDR3 loop spans 17 amino acids. Germline CDR1 reads KGHSH; CDR2 reads LQKENI. The germline V and J ends were trimmed by 4 bases and 2 bases, with 18 bases remaining between them.

This clonotype was seen many times. This sequence joins TRBV6-1 and TRBJ2-1; weak D call: TRBD1 (6 bases). CDR3 length: 11 residues. Trimming pared 6 bases from V and 9 bases from J, leaving 9 bases between. Germline V gives CDR1 MNHNS, CDR2 SASEGT. The CDR3 loop is CASRGAGEQFF. In DNA form, the CDR3 reads TGTGCCAGCAGGGGGGCTGGTGAGCAGTTCTTC.

In its sample, this clonotype was seen many times. The gene calls are TRBV11-1 and TRBJ1-4; D possibly corresponds to TRBD1 (5 bases). CDR1 SGHAT and CDR2 FQDESV come from the germline V gene (reference sequence). This CDR3 is 15 amino acids long. V lost 6 bases to trimming and J lost 0 bases, with 11 bases between them. CDR3 loop: CASRRDYATNEKLFF. The CDR3, as DNA: TGTGCCAGCAGGCGGGACTACGCAACTAATGAAAAACTGTTTTTT.

In this sample, this clonotype turned up a few times. This chain uses TRBV27 with TRBJ2-5, with D unresolved. The CDR3 totals 13 residues. CDR1 MNHEY and CDR2 SMNVEV come from the germline V gene (reference sequence). V lost 9 bases to trimming and J lost 3 bases, with 14 bases between them. CDR3 sequence: CASRTRSEETQYF. The CDR3 nucleotides are TGTGCCAGTCGTACGCGAAGCGAAGAGACCCAGTACTTC.

V and J are TRBV5-8 and TRBJ2-2, with 9 bases lining up with TRBD1. CDR3 length: 16 residues. V lost 1 base to trimming and J lost 3 bases; unmatched junction nucleotides: 4. The germline V gene has CDR1 SGHTS and CDR2 YDEGEE. CDR3 nucleotide sequence: TGTGCCAGCAGCTTGCCGGGACAGGGATACACCGGGGAGCTGTTTTTT. Residues: CASSLPGQGYTGELFF.

The table lists this clonotype with many counts. V gene TRBV7-2 combines with J gene TRBJ2-5; D may correspond to TRBD1 or TRBD2 (5 bases each). The CDR3 length is 14 residues. Germline CDR1 is SGHTA and CDR2 is FQGNSA. With 5 bases removed from V and 5 bases from J, the gap between germline ends came to 15 bases. CDR3 DNA: TGTGCCAGCAGCCTCTCGAGGGGTTTTGAGACCCAGTACTTC. Translated, it gives CASSLSRGFETQYF.

This clonotype was recorded at least ten times. The V gene is TRBV10-3, the J gene TRBJ2-3, with 7 positions matching TRBD1. The CDR3 runs 13 residues. Losses at the gene ends were 7 bases for V and 4 bases for J; bases not matched to a gene: 5. Germline V CDR1 and CDR2: ENHRY, SYGVKD. As DNA, the CDR3 is TGTGCCATCAAGGGACAGACCTCAGATACGCAGTATTTT. Amino acid sequence: CAIKGQTSDTQYF.

This clonotype was recorded at least ten times. This rearrangement joins TRBV13 to TRBJ2-2; no reliable D call. V was trimmed by 8 bases and J by 7 bases, leaving 17 bases between them. From germline, CDR1 is PRHDT and CDR2 FYEKMQ (reference sequence). The CDR3 is made up of 14 amino acids. The CDR3 spells CASSVVGLGGELFF. In DNA, the CDR3 is TGTGCCAGCTCCGTGGTGGGCCTAGGCGGGGAGCTGTTTTTT.

The table lists this clonotype with many counts. This sequence joins TRBV9 and TRBJ1-5, with unresolved D. This CDR3 contains 13 residues. V lost 3 bases and J lost 0, with 4 bases in between. Per the germline V gene, CDR1 is SGDLS and CDR2 is YYNGEE. The CDR3 loop reads CASSDGSNQPQHF. The CDR3 region has the DNA TGTGCCAGCAGCGATGGTAGCAATCAGCCCCAGCATTTT. Using reference TRBV9 and TRBJ1-5 for the parts outside the CDR3, the full variable domain is DSGVTQTPKHLITATGQRVTLRCSPRSGDLSVYWYQQSLDQGLQFLIQYYNGEERAKGNILERFSAQQFPDLHSELNLSSLELGDSALYFCASSDGSNQPQHFGDGTRLSIL.